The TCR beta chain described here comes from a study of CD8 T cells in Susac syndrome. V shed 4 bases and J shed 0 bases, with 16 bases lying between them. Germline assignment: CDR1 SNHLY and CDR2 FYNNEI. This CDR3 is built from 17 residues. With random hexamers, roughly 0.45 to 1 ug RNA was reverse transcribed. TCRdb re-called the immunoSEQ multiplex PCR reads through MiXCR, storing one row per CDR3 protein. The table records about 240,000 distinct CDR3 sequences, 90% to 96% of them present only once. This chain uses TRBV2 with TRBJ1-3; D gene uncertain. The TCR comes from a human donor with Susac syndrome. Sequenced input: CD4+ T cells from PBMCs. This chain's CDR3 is CASSVPFDTYSGNTIYF. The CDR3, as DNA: TGTGCCAGCAGTGTTCCCTTTGACACCTACTCTGGAAACACCATATATTTT.